The rows below give T cell receptor beta chains drawn from one sample of a study of T cell responses to AZD1222 COVID-19 vaccine. Produced via immunoSEQ multiplex PCR; TCRdb's table is partial and in-frame only. This table holds about 110,000 clones, 89% found once. Material: peripheral blood, obtained on day 0 of AZD1222 vaccination. Every receptor here comes from an adult in good health. Each CDR3 is given with its conserved first and last residue. Fields, in order: D gene, clone size, J gene, V gene, CDR3 length, CDR3 protein, CDR3 DNA. D genes are given only for firm matches. Clone sizes are given selectively: once, few, many, or a class where the clone is expanded.

>.|.|TRBJ1-1|TRBV5-1|13
CASSFSGYTEAFF
TGCGCCAGCAGCTTTTCTGGTTACACTGAAGCTTTCTTT
>.|.|TRBJ2-7|TRBV3-1/TRBV3-2|14
CASSQYVPPYEQYF
TGTGCCAGCAGCCAATACGTTCCACCCTACGAGCAGTACTTC
>TRBD2|.|TRBJ2-3|TRBV4-3|16
CASSQDSSGRTDTQYF
TGCGCCAGCAGCCAAGATAGCAGCGGGAGGACAGATACGCAGTATTTT
>.|.|TRBJ1-1|TRBV10-3|13
CAITLTANTEAFF
TGTGCCATCACCTTGACAGCGAACACTGAAGCTTTCTTT
>.|.|TRBJ2-4|TRBV6-5|11
CASRGKNIQYF
TGTGCCAGCAGGGGGAAAAACATTCAGTACTTC
>.|.|TRBJ1-4|TRBV5-1|15
CASSLGGSSNEKLFF
TGCGCCAGCAGCTTGGGGGGCTCGAGTAATGAAAAACTGTTTTTT
>TRBD1|.|TRBJ1-5|TRBV28|16
CASSKNSGGPYQPQHF
TGTGCCAGCAGCAAAAACTCAGGGGGCCCATATCAGCCCCAGCATTTT
>.|.|TRBJ2-7|TRBV28|11
CASSNEYEQYF
TGTGCCAGCTCCAACGAATACGAGCAGTACTTC
>TRBD2|.|TRBJ2-1|TRBV7-3|17
CASSPGLTSGKHNEQFF
TGTGCCAGCAGCCCAGGCCTGACTAGCGGGAAACACAATGAGCAGTTCTTC
>.|.|TRBJ2-2|TRBV2|15
CASNTGASNTGELFF
TGTGCCAGCAATACGGGGGCTTCAAACACCGGGGAGCTGTTTTTT
>.|.|TRBJ2-7|TRBV18|14
CASSRFGQTYEQYF
TGTGCCAGCTCTCGGTTTGGACAGACCTACGAGCAGTACTTC
>.|.|TRBJ2-1|TRBV24-1|16
CATSPGGAGTYNEQFF
TGTGCCACCAGCCCAGGAGGGGCAGGTACCTACAATGAGCAGTTCTTC
>.|.|TRBJ1-6|TRBV7-2|17
CASSSRDQIATNSPLHF
TGTGCCAGCAGCTCCCGGGACCAAATCGCCACTAATTCACCCCTCCACTTT
>.|.|TRBJ2-3|TRBV28|16
CASSPSGVRDTDTQYF
TGTGCCAGCAGCCCGTCGGGGGTAAGGGACACAGATACGCAGTATTTT
>.|.|TRBJ1-5|TRBV19|15
CASKAESAGNQPQHF
TGTGCCAGTAAGGCAGAATCCGCTGGCAATCAGCCCCAGCATTTT
>.|few|TRBJ2-1|TRBV5-6|16
CASSLYQISSYNEQFF
TGTGCCAGCAGCTTGTACCAAATTAGTTCCTACAATGAGCAGTTCTTC
>.|once|TRBJ2-3|TRBV18|13
CASSRDHTDTQYF
TGTGCCAGCTCACGCGACCACACAGATACGCAGTATTTT
>.|.|TRBJ2-2|TRBV7-9|16
CASSPGGGWNTGELFF
TGTGCCAGCAGCCCCGGAGGAGGGTGGAACACCGGGGAGCTGTTTTTT
>TRBD1|.|TRBJ1-2|TRBV4-3|15
CASSQEVRGGRGYTF
TGCGCCAGCAGCCAAGAAGTAAGAGGGGGCCGTGGCTACACCTTC
>.|.|TRBJ2-2|TRBV24-1|14
CATSDQGNTGELFF
TGTGCCACCAGTGACCAGGGAAACACCGGGGAGCTGTTTTTT
>.|.|TRBJ1-1|TRBV7-2|16
CASSPRGGAVTTEAFF
TGTGCCAGCAGCCCAAGGGGGGGGGCGGTGACCACTGAAGCTTTCTTT
>.|.|TRBJ2-7|TRBV19|15
CASSRGDGGFYEQYF
TGTGCCAGTAGTAGGGGGGACGGCGGCTTCTACGAGCAGTACTTC
>.|.|TRBJ2-3|TRBV3-1/TRBV3-2|16
CASSQGTLTSTDTQYF
TGTGCCAGCAGCCAGGGGACTTTGACTAGCACAGATACGCAGTATTTT
>TRBD2|.|TRBJ2-5|TRBV6-2/TRBV6-3|15
CASSPTSGGVETQYF
TGTGCCAGCAGCCCAACTAGCGGTGGCGTGGAGACCCAGTACTTC
>.|once|TRBJ1-2|TRBV5-5|12
CASSRGGGGYTF
TGTGCCAGCAGCCGCGGGGGAGGTGGCTACACCTTC
>TRBD1|.|TRBJ1-3|TRBV11-2|15
CASSFNRGAGNTIYF
TGTGCCAGCAGCTTCAACAGGGGCGCGGGAAACACCATATATTTT
>TRBD1|once|TRBJ1-2|TRBV28|16
CASSENRDRSRYGYTF
TGTGCCAGCAGTGAAAACCGGGACAGAAGCCGCTATGGCTACACCTTC